One and the same sample provided the 31 T cell receptor beta chains below, sequenced in a study of cytomegalovirus exposure and HLA in healthy donors. The assay was immunoSEQ multiplex PCR, and TCRdb's table has in-frame clones only and misses some. The data show under 200,000 clones, with around 90% seen just once and 3% held by the top ten. The specimen sequenced was PBMCs. The receptor source for this set is a woman aged 18-30 years in good health and CMV-seropositive.

The chain is built from TRBV9 and TRBJ2-5; the D gene is possibly TRBD1 (5 bases). V lost 0 bases to trimming and J lost 5 bases, with 14 bases between them. The CDR3 totals 15 residues. Looked up from germline, CDR1 is SGDLS and CDR2 is YYNGEE. CDR3 nucleotide sequence: TGTGCCAGCAGCGTAGAGGGGATGGCAGGGGAGACCCAGTACTTC. It is translated as CASSVEGMAGETQYF.

This chain links TRBV4-3 with TRBJ2-5; 10 positions agree with TRBD1. The germline CDR1 and CDR2 sequences are LGHNA and YSLEER. The CDR3 runs to 15 residues. J lost 2 bases, V lost 5 bases, and 5 bases had no gene match. CDR3: CASSKGGQGQETQYF. CDR3 DNA: TGCGCCAGCAGCAAGGGGGGACAGGGGCAAGAGACCCAGTACTTC.

This chain joins TRBV5-1 and TRBJ2-7, with D perhaps matching TRBD1 (6 bases). Trimming left V 4 bases short and J 5 bases short, with 16 bases between. CDR1 is SGHRS, CDR2 YFSETQ, per germline. The CDR3 has 14 amino acids. The CDR3 nucleotides are TGCGCCAGCAGCCACGGACAGTCCGGGGACGAGCAGTACTTC. As protein: CASSHGQSGDEQYF.

The chain carries TRBV5-5 and TRBJ1-4, with D uncertain. Germline CDR1 reads SGHKS; CDR2 reads YYEKEE (reference sequence). CDR3 length: 15 residues. V was pared by 0 bases and J by 0 bases, with 6 bases between. DNA of the CDR3: TGTGCCAGCAGCTTGGAGGCGGCAACTAATGAAAAACTGTTTTTT. This encodes CASSLEAATNEKLFF.

CDR3 DNA: TGCGCCAGCGCGGGGGACAGGGGAGTGGATACGCAGTATTTT. This gives the protein CASAGDRGVDTQYF. The genes are TRBV10-2 and TRBJ2-3; 10 positions agree with TRBD1. The CDR3 runs to 14 residues. Germline CDR1 reads WSHSY; CDR2 reads SAAADI. The V gene end was trimmed by 8 bases and the J gene end by 6 bases; junction bases not matched to a gene: 8.

This clone was detected once. The V call is TRBV30, the J call TRBJ1-1; 11 bases fit TRBD1. CDR1 is GTSNPN, CDR2 SVGIG, per germline (reference sequence). J lost 8 bases, V lost 2 bases, and 7 bases had no gene match. The CDR3 spans 14 residues. The chain's CDR3 is CAWSPGTGGQEAFF. CDR3 nucleotides: TGTGCCTGGAGTCCCGGGACAGGGGGTCAGGAAGCTTTCTTT.

The chain couples TRBV7-2 to TRBJ2-1, with 8 bases fitting TRBD2. Germline CDR1 reads SGHTA; CDR2 reads FQGNSA. V was pared by 3 bases and J by 0 bases, with 4 bases of the junction left unmatched. This CDR3 has 16 amino acids. The CDR3 protein is CASSFAGRGSYNEQFF. The CDR3 nucleotides are TGTGCCAGCAGCTTTGCCGGGAGGGGCTCCTACAATGAGCAGTTCTTC.

The rearrangement links TRBV6-5 to TRBJ1-1, with 11 positions matching TRBD1. Germline V gene lookup returns CDR1 MNHEY and CDR2 SVGAGI. CDR3 length: 14 amino acids. V lost 7 bases to trimming and J lost 4 bases; unmatched junction nucleotides: 5. The CDR3 nucleotides are TGTGCCAGCAAGATCGGGACAGGGGGCACTGAAGCTTTCTTT. Translated: CASKIGTGGTEAFF.

This chain joins TRBV4-1 and TRBJ2-1; 9 bases line up with TRBD2. The V segment lost 4 bases and the J segment 10 bases; nucleotides outside the gene matches: 11. CDR1 and CDR2 from the germline V gene are MGHRA and YSYEKL. The CDR3 runs to 15 residues. For the CDR3, the DNA is TGCGCCAGCAGCCCACTGGGACTAGCTAGGACCGAGCAGTTCTTC. This codes for CASSPLGLARTEQFF.

In its sample, this clone was seen once. V gene TRBV6-6 combines with J gene TRBJ1-5; 7 bases map to TRBD1. Per germline, CDR1 MNHNY and CDR2 SVGAGI (reference sequence). With V trimmed by 7 bases and J by 8 bases, 14 bases remained unmatched. The CDR3 contains 15 residues. CDR3 sequence: CASTGGGLGGEPQHF. CDR3 nucleotides: TGTGCCAGCACCGGAGGGGGCCTTGGCGGGGAGCCCCAGCATTTT.

V is TRBV5-8 and J is TRBJ2-3; 7 bases match TRBD1. This CDR3 is built from 15 residues. Germline V gene data show CDR1 as SGHTS and CDR2 as YDEGEE. V lost 0 bases to trimming and J lost 1 base; unmatched junction nucleotides: 2. The CDR3: CASSLDRGGTDTQYF. In DNA, the CDR3 is TGTGCCAGCAGCTTGGACAGGGGTGGCACAGATACGCAGTATTTT.

The J gene is TRBJ1-1, the V gene TRBV4-3; 11 bases agree with TRBD1. The CDR3 covers 15 residues. Losses at the gene ends were 3 bases for V and 7 bases for J; bases not matched to a gene: 7. The germline gives CDR1 LGHNA, CDR2 YSLEER. The CDR3 region has the DNA TGCGCCAGCAGCCACCACCGGGACAGGGGGGTTGAAGCTTTCTTT. Translated: CASSHHRDRGVEAFF.

The rearrangement links TRBV28 to TRBJ2-3; no firm D call. CDR1 and CDR2 (germline): MDHEN, SYDVKM. This CDR3 is built from 11 residues. Trimming took 6 bases from V and 8 from J, leaving 9 bases between them. Here the CDR3 DNA reads TGTGCCAGCAGCCTCGCGGTTACGCAGTATTTT. Translation: CASSLAVTQYF.

This clone showed up just a few times. V usage is TRBV6-1 and J usage is TRBJ1-2; TRBD1 aligns across 8 bases. The germline V gene has CDR1 MNHNS and CDR2 SASEGT. V lost 4 bases to trimming and J lost 12 bases; unmatched junction nucleotides: 10. The length of the CDR3 is 13 residues. The CDR3 sequence is CASSGMETGVNTF. The DNA of the CDR3 is TGTGCCAGCAGTGGGATGGAGACAGGGGTAAACACCTTC.

The chain employs TRBV18 and TRBJ1-1, with 9 bases that match TRBD1. Germline V gene data show CDR1 as KGHSH and CDR2 as LQKENI. The J segment lost 1 base and the V segment lost 0 bases, leaving 12 bases of the junction unmatched. The CDR3 has 19 amino acids. CDR3 sequence reads: CASSPPSTGGLRQNTEAFF. In DNA form, the CDR3 reads TGTGCCAGCTCACCACCTTCCACAGGGGGCTTGCGGCAGAACACTGAAGCTTTCTTT.

The chain carries TRBV6-1 and TRBJ2-2; 8 nucleotides match TRBD2. Per germline, CDR1 MNHNS and CDR2 SASEGT. There are 14 residues in the CDR3. Unmatched junction bases numbered 7, after V lost 8 bases and J lost 5 bases. The CDR3 region has the DNA TGTGCCAGCTCGACTAGCGTCAGTACCGGGGAGCTGTTTTTT. Amino acids: CASSTSVSTGELFF.

The chain combines TRBV5-1 with TRBJ2-1, with 9 bases that match TRBD1. Losses at the gene ends were 5 bases for V and 7 bases for J; bases not matched to a gene: 13. The CDR3 runs 16 residues. Germline CDR1 is SGHRS and CDR2 is YFSETQ. The CDR3 region has the DNA TGCGCCAGCAGAGTTGGGCCGGGACAGGGTGCGAATGAGCAGTTCTTC. Protein: CASRVGPGQGANEQFF.

The rearrangement uses TRBV15 and TRBJ2-7; a possible D gene is TRBD1 (6 bases). The CDR3 sequence is 17 residues long. V lost 0 bases and J lost 4, with 19 bases in between. The germline V gene has CDR1 LNHNV and CDR2 YYDKDF (reference sequence). CDR3 DNA sequence: TGTGCCACCAGCAGAGATTCTAAGAGACAGGTGGTGTACGAGCAGTACTTC. This translates into CATSRDSKRQVVYEQYF.

The rearrangement uses TRBV7-8 and TRBJ2-5; 9 positions match TRBD1. The germline V gene encodes CDR1 SGHVS and CDR2 FQNEAQ. The CDR3 covers 16 residues. V lost 9 bases and J lost 4; bases outside the gene matches: 15. Here the CDR3 reads CASSIPGTGRRETQYF. The CDR3, as DNA: TGTGCCAGTTCTATCCCCGGGACAGGGCGCAGAGAGACCCAGTACTTC.

CDR3 protein: CASSRARTGGNEQFF. The CDR3 region has the DNA TGTGCCAGCAGCCGGGCACGGACTGGTGGGAATGAGCAGTTCTTC. The V gene is TRBV5-6, the J gene TRBJ2-1, with a tentative D call TRBD2 (5 bases). The CDR3 consists of 15 residues. Germline CDR1 reads SGHDT; CDR2 reads YYEEEE. V was clipped by 4 bases and J by 7 bases, with 18 bases between them.

This clone turned up a few times. This chain uses TRBV9 with TRBJ2-5, with D perhaps TRBD1 (6 bases). Germline V gene data show CDR1 as SGDLS and CDR2 as YYNGEE. The CDR3 is 16 residues long. V was clipped by 0 bases and J by 4 bases, with 16 bases between them. The CDR3 DNA sequence: TGTGCCAGCAGCGTAGTTGGTCAGGGGTCAGGAGAGACCCAGTACTTC. Translation: CASSVVGQGSGETQYF.

This chain joins TRBV28 and TRBJ2-7, with 12 bases identical to TRBD2. Germline CDR1 is MDHEN and CDR2 is SYDVKM. The CDR3 totals 14 residues. Germline trimming cut 6 bases from V and 4 bases from J; bases unmatched to any gene: 4. The DNA for the CDR3 is TGTGCCAGCAGGGCTAGCGGGAGGGCTTACGAGCAGTACTTC. Residues: CASRASGRAYEQYF.

The chain has TRBV27 and TRBJ2-1, with D unclear. This CDR3 spans 12 amino acids. Trimming cost V 6 bases and J 10 bases, with 13 bases left between them. Looked up from germline, CDR1 is MNHEY and CDR2 is SMNVEV (reference sequence). The CDR3 nucleotides read TGTGCCAGCAGGAGTCCCGAATACGAGCAGTTCTTC. Its translation is CASRSPEYEQFF.

In DNA, the CDR3 is TGTGCCAGCTCACCACCGGGACAGGGGTATGCAGATACGCAGTATTTT. It yields the protein CASSPPGQGYADTQYF. The chain uses TRBV18 and TRBJ2-3, with TRBD1 identical over 10 bases. Germline V lookup: CDR1 KGHSH, CDR2 LQKENI. CDR3 length equals 16 residues. Trimming at V came to 0 bases and at J to 4 bases, leaving 4 bases not matched to a gene.

The rearrangement joins TRBV29-1 to TRBJ2-5, with D hard to call. The CDR3 extends over 12 amino acids. Deletions cut 8 bases from V and 9 bases from J, with 19 bases between. CDR1 and CDR2 (germline): SQVTM, ANQGSEA. The CDR3 spells CSPKPLIQAQYF. In nucleotides, the CDR3 is TGCAGCCCCAAACCCCTCATTCAGGCCCAGTACTTC.

The genes are TRBV7-2 and TRBJ1-2; 7 bases map to TRBD1. This CDR3 is 14 amino acids long. The J segment lost 7 bases and the V segment lost 6 bases, leaving 11 bases of the junction unmatched. In germline, CDR1 is SGHTA, CDR2 FQGNSA. CDR3: CASRNSTGSTGYTF. As DNA, the CDR3 is TGTGCCAGCAGGAATTCGACAGGGAGCACTGGCTACACCTTC.

This clone is a singleton in its sample. The chain couples TRBV15 to TRBJ1-1; possible D gene TRBD1, 5 bases. Germline CDR1 LNHNV, CDR2 YYDKDF (reference sequence). Trimming left V 1 base short and J 0 bases short, with 15 bases between. This CDR3 region has 17 residues. For the CDR3, the DNA is TGTGCCACCAGCAGAGTCCCAACCCGGGGGATGAACACTGAAGCTTTCTTT. It encodes CATSRVPTRGMNTEAFF.

This clone was observed once. This chain links TRBV5-6 with TRBJ1-2, with 9 positions matching TRBD1. This CDR3 has 13 residues. The V gene's germline CDR1 is SGHDT and CDR2 YYEEEE. J gave up 7 bases and V 5 bases, and 6 bases lay outside the gene matches. The CDR3 region has the DNA TGTGCCAGCAGAGGGACAGGGAGCGGTGGCTACACCTTC. Translated, it gives CASRGTGSGGYTF.

This clone was seen more than once but under ten times. The CDR3 loop is CASSPDRKKLFF. The CDR3 bases are TGTGCCAGCAGCCCGGACAGGAAAAAACTGTTTTTT. The gene calls are TRBV7-2 and TRBJ1-4, with TRBD1 identical over 7 bases. From germline, CDR1 is SGHTA and CDR2 FQGNSA. The CDR3 sequence is 12 residues long. Losses at the gene ends were 5 bases for V and 9 bases for J; bases not matched to a gene: 3.

J is TRBJ2-7 and V is TRBV6-1; D possibly corresponds to TRBD2 (5 bases). The CDR3 loop spans 12 amino acids. Trimming left V 6 bases short and J 2 bases short, with 8 bases between. Germline V CDR1 and CDR2: MNHNS, SASEGT. The CDR3 DNA is TGTGCCAGCAGAGCGGTTACCTACGAGCAGTACTTC. Protein: CASRAVTYEQYF.

This sequence joins TRBV9 and TRBJ2-3; D possibly corresponds to TRBD1 (7 bases). V was cut by 4 bases and J by 6 bases, with 15 bases left in between. This CDR3 region has 14 residues. Germline CDR1 SGDLS, CDR2 YYNGEE. The CDR3 region is CASSPSTGRDTQYF. DNA for the CDR3: TGTGCCAGCAGCCCATCGACAGGGAGGGATACGCAGTATTTT.